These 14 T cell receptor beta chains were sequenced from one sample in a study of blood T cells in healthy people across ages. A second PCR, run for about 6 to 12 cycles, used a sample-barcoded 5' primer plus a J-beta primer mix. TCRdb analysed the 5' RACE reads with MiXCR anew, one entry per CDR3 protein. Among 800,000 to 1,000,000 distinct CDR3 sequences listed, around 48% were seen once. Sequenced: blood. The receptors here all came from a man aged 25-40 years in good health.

The CDR3 loop reads CASSYSSSRSGAQYF. CDR3 coding DNA: TGTGCCAGCAGTTACTCGAGTAGCCGGAGCGGGGCGCAGTATTTT. The chain recombines TRBV6-2 or TRBV6-3 with TRBJ2-3; 7 positions match TRBD2. From germline, CDR1 is MNHEY and CDR2 SVGEGT. V lost 0 bases, J lost 10 bases, and 10 bases stayed unmatched. The CDR3 loop spans 15 amino acids.

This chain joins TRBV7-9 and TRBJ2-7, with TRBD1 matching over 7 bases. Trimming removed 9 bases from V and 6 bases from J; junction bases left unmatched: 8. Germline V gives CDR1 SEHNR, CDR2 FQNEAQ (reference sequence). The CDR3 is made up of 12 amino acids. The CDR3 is CARQGFSGEQYF. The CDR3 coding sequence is TGTGCCAGACAGGGGTTCTCGGGCGAGCAGTACTTC.

CDR3 nucleotide sequence: TGCAGTGCTACGGCCCGGGACAGGGACTTCTACGAGCAGTACTTC. Amino acid sequence: CSATARDRDFYEQYF. The chain carries TRBV20-1 and TRBJ2-7, with TRBD1 matching 9 bases. The CDR3 sequence is 15 residues long. Unmatched junction bases numbered 10, after V lost 4 bases and J lost 3 bases. Germline V gene sequence: CDR1 DFQATT, CDR2 SNEGSKA (reference sequence).

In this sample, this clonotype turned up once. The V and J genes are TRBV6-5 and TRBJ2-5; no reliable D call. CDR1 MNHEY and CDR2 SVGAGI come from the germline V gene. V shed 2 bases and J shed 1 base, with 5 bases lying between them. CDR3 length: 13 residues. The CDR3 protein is CASSYELQETQYF. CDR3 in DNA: TGTGCCAGCAGTTACGAGCTCCAAGAGACCCAGTACTTC.

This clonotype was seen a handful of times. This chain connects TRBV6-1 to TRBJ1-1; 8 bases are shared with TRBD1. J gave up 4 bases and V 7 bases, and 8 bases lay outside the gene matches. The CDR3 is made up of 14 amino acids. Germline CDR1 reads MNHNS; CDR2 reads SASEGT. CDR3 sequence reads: CASTLQGGSTEAFF. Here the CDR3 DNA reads TGTGCCAGCACCCTACAGGGGGGGAGCACTGAAGCTTTCTTT.

The CDR3 region is CASRASAPDTQYF. The CDR3 DNA is TGTGCCAGCAGGGCTAGTGCCCCAGATACGCAGTATTTT. J is TRBJ2-3 and V is TRBV28; D uncertain. CDR1 is MDHEN, CDR2 SYDVKM, per germline. The CDR3 has 13 amino acids. Deletions cut 6 bases from V and 4 bases from J, with 11 bases between. Full variable domain (remainder filled in from reference TRBV28 and TRBJ2-3): DVKVTQSSRYLVKRTGEKVFLECVQDMDHENMFWYRQDPGLGLRLIYFSYDVKMKEKGDIPEGYSVSREKKERFSLILESASTNQTSMYLCASRASAPDTQYFGPGTRLTVL.

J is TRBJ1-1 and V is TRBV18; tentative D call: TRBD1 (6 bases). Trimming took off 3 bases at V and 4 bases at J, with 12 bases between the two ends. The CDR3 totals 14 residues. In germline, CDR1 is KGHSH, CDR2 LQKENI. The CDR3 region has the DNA TGTGCCAGCTCACCCCTGAGGGGGGTCACTGAAGCTTTCTTT. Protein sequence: CASSPLRGVTEAFF.

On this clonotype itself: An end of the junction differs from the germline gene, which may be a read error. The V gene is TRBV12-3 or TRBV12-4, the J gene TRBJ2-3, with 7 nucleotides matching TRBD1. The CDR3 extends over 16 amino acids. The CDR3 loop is CASSSINRGSTDTEYF. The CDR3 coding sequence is TGTGCCAGCAGTTCCATAAACAGGGGTAGCACAGATACGGAGTATTTT.

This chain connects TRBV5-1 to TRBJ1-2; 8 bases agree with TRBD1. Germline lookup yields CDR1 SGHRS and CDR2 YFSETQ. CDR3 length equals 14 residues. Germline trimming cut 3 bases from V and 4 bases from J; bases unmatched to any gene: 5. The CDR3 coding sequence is TGCGCCAGCAGCTGGGAGACAGGGGCCTATGGCTACACCTTC. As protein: CASSWETGAYGYTF.

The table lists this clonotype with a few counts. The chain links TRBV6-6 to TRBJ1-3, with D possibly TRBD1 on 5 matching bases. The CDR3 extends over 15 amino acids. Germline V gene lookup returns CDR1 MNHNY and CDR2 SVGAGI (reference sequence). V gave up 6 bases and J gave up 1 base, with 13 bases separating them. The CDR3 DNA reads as TGTGCCAGCAGCCCTCAGGGTGCATCTGGAAACACCATATATTTT. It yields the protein CASSPQGASGNTIYF.

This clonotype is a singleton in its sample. CDR3 amino acids: CASNTGAGSYEQYF. CDR3 nucleotide sequence: TGTGCCAGTAACACTGGCGCGGGTTCCTACGAGCAGTACTTC. This sequence joins TRBV12-3 or TRBV12-4 and TRBJ2-7; D perhaps matches TRBD2 (5 bases). V was trimmed by 9 bases and J by 1 base, leaving 16 bases between them. The CDR3 loop spans 14 amino acids.

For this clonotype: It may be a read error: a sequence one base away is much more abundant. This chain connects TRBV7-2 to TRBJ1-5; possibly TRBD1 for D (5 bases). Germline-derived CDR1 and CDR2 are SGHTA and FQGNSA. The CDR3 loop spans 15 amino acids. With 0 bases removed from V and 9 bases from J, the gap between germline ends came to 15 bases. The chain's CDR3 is CASSLAIDRHRPQHF. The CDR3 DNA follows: TGTGCCAGCAGCTTAGCGATAGACAGACATCGGCCCCAGCATTTT.

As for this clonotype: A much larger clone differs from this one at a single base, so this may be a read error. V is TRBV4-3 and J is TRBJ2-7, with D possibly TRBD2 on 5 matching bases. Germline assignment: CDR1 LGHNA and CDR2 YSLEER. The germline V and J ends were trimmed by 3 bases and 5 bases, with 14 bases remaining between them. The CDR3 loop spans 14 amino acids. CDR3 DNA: TGCGCCAGCAGCCAGGGCGGCCGGGATCACGAGCAGTACTTC. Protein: CASSQGGRDHEQYF.

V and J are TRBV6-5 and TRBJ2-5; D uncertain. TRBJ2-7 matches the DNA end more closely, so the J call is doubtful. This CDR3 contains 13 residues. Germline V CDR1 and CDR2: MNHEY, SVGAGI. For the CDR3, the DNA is TGTGCCAGCAGCCTAGTTAGACACACCGAGCAGTACTTC. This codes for CASSLVRHTEQYF.